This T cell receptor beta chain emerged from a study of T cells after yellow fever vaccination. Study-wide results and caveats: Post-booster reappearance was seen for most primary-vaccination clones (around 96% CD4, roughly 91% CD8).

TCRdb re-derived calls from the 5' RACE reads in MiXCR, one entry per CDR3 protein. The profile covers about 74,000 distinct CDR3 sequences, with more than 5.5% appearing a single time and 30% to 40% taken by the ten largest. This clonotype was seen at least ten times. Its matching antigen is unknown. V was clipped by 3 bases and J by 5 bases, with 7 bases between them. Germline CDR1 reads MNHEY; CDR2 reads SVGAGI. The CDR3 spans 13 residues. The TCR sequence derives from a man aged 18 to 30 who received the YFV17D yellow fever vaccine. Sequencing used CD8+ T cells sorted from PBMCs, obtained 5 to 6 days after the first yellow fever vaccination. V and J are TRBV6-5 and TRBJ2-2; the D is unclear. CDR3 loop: CASSYRQTGELFF. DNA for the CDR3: TGTGCCAGCAGTTATAGGCAGACCGGGGAGCTGTTTTTT.